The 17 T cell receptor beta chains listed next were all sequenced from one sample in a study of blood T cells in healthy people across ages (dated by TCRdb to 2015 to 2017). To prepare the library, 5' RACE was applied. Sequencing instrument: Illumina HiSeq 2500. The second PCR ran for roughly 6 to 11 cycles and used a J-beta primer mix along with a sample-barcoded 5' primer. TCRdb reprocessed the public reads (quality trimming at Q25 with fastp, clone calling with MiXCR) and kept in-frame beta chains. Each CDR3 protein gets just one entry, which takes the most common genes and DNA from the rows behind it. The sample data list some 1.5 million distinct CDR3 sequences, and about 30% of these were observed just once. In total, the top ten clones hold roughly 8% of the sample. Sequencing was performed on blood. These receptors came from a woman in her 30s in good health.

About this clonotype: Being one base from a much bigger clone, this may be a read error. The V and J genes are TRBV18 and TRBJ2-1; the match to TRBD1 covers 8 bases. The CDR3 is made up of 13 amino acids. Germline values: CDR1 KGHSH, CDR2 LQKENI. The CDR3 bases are TGTGCCAGCTCACCGACAGGGGAGGCTGGCTGCACCTTC. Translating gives CASSPTGEAGCTF.

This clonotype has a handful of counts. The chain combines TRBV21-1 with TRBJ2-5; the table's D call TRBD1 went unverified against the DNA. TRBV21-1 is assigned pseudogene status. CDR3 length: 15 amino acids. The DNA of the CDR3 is TGTGCCACTTTTCGGCCAGGGGGCGCATGGGAGACCCAGTACTTC. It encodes CATFRPGGAWETQYF.

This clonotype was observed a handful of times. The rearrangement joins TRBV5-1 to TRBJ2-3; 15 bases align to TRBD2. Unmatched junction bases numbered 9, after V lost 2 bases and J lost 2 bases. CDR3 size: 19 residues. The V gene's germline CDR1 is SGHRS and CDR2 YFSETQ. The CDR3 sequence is CASSFRTSGGEVVTDTQYF. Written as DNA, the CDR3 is TGCGCCAGCAGCTTCCGGACTAGCGGGGGGGAGGTGGTCACAGATACGCAGTATTTT.

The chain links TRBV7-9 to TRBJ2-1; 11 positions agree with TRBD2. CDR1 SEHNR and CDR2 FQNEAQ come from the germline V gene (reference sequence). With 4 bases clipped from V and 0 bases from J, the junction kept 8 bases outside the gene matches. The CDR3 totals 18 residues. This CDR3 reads CASSSLGLAVSSYNEQFF. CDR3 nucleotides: TGTGCCAGCAGCTCGTTGGGACTAGCGGTCAGCTCCTACAATGAGCAGTTCTTC. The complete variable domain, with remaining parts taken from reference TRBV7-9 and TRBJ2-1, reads DTGVSQNPRHKITKRGQNVTFRCDPISEHNRLYWYRQTLGQGPEFLTYFQNEAQLEKSRLLSDRFSAERPKGSFSTLEIQRTEQGDSAMYLCASSSLGLAVSSYNEQFFGPGTRLTVL.

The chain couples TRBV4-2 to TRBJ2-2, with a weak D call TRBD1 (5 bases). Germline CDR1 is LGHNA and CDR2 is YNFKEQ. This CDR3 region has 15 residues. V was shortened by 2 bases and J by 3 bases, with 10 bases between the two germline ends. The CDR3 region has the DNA TGTGCCAGCAGCCAACCGGGCAGGGACACCGGGGAGCTGTTTTTT. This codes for CASSQPGRDTGELFF.

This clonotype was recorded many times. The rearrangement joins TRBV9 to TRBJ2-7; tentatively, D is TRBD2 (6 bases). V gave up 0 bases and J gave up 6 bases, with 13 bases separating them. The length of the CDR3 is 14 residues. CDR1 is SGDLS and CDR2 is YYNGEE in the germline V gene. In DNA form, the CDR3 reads TGTGCCAGCAGCGTAGGGCCGGGAGAGGGCGAGCAGTACTTC. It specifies CASSVGPGEGEQYF.

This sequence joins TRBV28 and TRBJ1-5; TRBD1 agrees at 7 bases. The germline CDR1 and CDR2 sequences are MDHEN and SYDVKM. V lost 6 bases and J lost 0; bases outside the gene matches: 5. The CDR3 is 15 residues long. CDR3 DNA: TGTGCCAGCAGACAGACAGGGCTTAGCAATCAGCCCCAGCATTTT. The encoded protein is CASRQTGLSNQPQHF.

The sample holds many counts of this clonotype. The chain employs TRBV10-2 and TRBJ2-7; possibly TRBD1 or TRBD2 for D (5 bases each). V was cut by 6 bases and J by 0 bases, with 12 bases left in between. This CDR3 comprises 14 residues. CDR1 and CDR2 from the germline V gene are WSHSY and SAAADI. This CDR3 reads CASRMGRASYEQYF. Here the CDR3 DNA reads TGCGCCAGCAGGATGGGACGGGCCTCCTACGAGCAGTACTTC.

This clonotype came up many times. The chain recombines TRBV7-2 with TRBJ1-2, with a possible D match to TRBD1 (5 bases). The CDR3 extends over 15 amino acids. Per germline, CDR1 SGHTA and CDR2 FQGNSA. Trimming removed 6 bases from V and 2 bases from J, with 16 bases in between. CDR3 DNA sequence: TGTGCCAGCAGGCCGCGGGGCGGCCTAAACTATGGCTACACCTTC. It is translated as CASRPRGGLNYGYTF.

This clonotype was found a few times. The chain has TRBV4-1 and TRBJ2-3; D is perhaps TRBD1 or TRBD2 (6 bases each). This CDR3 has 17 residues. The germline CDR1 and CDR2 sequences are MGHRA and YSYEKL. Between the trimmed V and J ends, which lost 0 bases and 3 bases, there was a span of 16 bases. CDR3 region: CASSQDVPGAGTDTQYF. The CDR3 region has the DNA TGCGCCAGCAGCCAAGACGTCCCGGGGGCGGGAACAGATACGCAGTATTTT.

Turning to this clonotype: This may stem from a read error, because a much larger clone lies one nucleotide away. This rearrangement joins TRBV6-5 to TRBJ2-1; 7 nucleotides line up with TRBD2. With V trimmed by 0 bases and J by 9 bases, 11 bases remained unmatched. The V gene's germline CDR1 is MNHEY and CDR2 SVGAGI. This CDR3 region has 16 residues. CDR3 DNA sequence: TGTGCCAGCAGTTACTCGAGGACTAGGGAATGGGGTGAGCAGTTCTTC. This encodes CASSYSRTREWGEQFF.

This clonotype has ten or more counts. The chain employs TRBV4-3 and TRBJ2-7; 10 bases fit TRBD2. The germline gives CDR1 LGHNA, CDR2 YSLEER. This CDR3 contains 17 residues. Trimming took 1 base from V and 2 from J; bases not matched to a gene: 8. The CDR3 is CASSQGTSSGGPYEQYF. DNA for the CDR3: TGCGCCAGCAGCCAAGGCACGTCTAGCGGGGGACCCTACGAGCAGTACTTC.

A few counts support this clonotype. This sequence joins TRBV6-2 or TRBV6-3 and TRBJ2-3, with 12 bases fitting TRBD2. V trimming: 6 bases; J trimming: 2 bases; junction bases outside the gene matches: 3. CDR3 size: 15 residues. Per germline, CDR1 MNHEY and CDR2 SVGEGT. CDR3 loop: CASRLAGGVTDTQYF. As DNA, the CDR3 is TGTGCCAGCAGGCTAGCGGGGGGGGTCACAGATACGCAGTATTTT.

The DNA for the CDR3 is TGTGCCAGCAGTTTAAATTTCCAGCGGGGGGGCCTTGGCACAGATACGCAGTATTTT. It is translated as CASSLNFQRGGLGTDTQYF. The rearrangement uses TRBV28 and TRBJ2-3; 10 bases align to TRBD2. Germline CDR1 and CDR2: MDHEN and SYDVKM. J was trimmed by 1 base and V by 2 bases; bases with no gene match: 12. The CDR3 is made up of 19 amino acids.

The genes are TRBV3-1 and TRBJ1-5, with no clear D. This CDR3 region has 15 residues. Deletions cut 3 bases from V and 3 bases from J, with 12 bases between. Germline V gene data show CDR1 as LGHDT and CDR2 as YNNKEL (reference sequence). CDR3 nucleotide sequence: TGTGCCAGCAGCCAGGGGTTTCTGCTCAATCAGCCCCAGCATTTT. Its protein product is CASSQGFLLNQPQHF.

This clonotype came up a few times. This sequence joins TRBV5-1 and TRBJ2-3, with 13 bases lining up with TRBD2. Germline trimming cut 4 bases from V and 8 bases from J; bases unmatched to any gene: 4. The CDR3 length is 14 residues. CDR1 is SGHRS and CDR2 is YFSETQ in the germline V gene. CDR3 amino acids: CASSAGLAGVTQYF. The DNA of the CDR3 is TGCGCCAGCAGCGCCGGACTAGCGGGAGTTACGCAGTATTTT.

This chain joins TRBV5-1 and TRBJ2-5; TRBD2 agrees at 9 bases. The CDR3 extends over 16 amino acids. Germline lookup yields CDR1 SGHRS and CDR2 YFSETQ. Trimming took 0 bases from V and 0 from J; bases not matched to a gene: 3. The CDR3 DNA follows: TGCGCCAGCAGCTTGGAGGCTAGCGGGGACCAAGAGACCCAGTACTTC. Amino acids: CASSLEASGDQETQYF.